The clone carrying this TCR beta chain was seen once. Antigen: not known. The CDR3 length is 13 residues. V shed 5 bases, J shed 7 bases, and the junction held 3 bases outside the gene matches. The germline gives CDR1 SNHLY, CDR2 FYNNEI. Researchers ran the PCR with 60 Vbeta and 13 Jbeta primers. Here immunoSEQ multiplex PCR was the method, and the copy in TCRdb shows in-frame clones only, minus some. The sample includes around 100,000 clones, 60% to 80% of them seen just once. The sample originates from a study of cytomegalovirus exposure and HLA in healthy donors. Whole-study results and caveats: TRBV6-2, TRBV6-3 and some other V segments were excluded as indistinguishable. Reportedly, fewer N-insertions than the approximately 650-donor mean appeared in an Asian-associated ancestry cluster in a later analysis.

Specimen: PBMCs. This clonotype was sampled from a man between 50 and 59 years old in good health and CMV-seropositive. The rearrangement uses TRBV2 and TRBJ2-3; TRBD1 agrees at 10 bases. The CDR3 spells CASSRDRGYTQYF. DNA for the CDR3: TGTGCCAGCAGTAGGGACAGGGGATATACGCAGTATTTT.